The next 21 T cell receptor beta chains were all read from a single sample in a study of T cell responses to AZD1222 COVID-19 vaccine. Only in-frame clones appear in the TCRdb table, and some are missing; sequencing was by immunoSEQ multiplex PCR. The sample lists some 150,000 clones; 90% were seen once. Sequenced here: peripheral blood, sampled on day 0 of AZD1222 vaccination. All receptors come from an adult in good health.

The chain couples TRBV28 to TRBJ2-1; no clear D gene. CDR3 length: 13 amino acids. V was pared by 5 bases and J by 8 bases, with 13 bases between. In germline, CDR1 is MDHEN, CDR2 SYDVKM. CDR3 residues: CASSPQGIDEQFF. CDR3 in DNA: TGTGCCAGCAGTCCCCAAGGCATTGATGAGCAGTTCTTC.

V and J are TRBV20-1 and TRBJ1-2; TRBD1 might be the D (6 bases). With 6 bases removed from V and 8 bases from J, the gap between germline ends came to 13 bases. In germline, CDR1 is DFQATT, CDR2 SNEGSKA (reference sequence). This CDR3 is 11 amino acids long. In nucleotides, the CDR3 is TGCAGTGCCCCGGGGGCATCCGGCTACACCTTC. This translates into CSAPGASGYTF.

The gene calls are TRBV27 and TRBJ2-3, with D possibly TRBD2 on 5 matching bases. The CDR3 is 13 amino acids. Trimming stripped 6 bases from V and 3 bases from J, with 10 bases between. Germline CDR1 is MNHEY and CDR2 is SMNVEV (reference sequence). The CDR3 DNA is TGTGCCAGCAGCCACCTAGCTACAGATACGCAGTATTTT. This gives the protein CASSHLATDTQYF.

The chain employs TRBV28 and TRBJ1-1; no reliable D call. Between the trimmed V and J ends, which lost 2 bases and 8 bases, there was a span of 18 bases. CDR1 is MDHEN and CDR2 is SYDVKM in the germline V gene. This CDR3 spans 15 amino acids. CDR3 in amino acids: CASSLPSLPGPEAFF. The CDR3 DNA is TGTGCCAGCAGTTTACCCTCCCTTCCGGGTCCCGAAGCTTTCTTT.

The chain links TRBV11-2 to TRBJ1-3, with 9 bases aligning to TRBD1. CDR3 size: 17 residues. CDR1 is SGHAT, CDR2 FQNNGV, per germline. After removal of 3 bases from V and 2 bases from J, the junction contained 8 bases not matched to a gene. The CDR3 sequence: CASSFYPQGAAGNTIYF. The CDR3 bases are TGTGCCAGCAGCTTCTACCCACAGGGGGCGGCTGGAAACACCATATATTTT.

This clone was picked up one time. CDR3 nucleotides: TGTGCCAGCAGCGAGAACGGGGATCAACGTTCATCTTCTGGCTACACCTTC. Its protein product is CASSENGDQRSSSGYTF. The V and J genes are TRBV7-9 and TRBJ1-2; D is ambiguous. This CDR3 has 17 residues. Trimming removed 5 bases at V and 7 bases at J, with 26 bases between. The germline CDR1 and CDR2 sequences are SEHNR and FQNEAQ (reference sequence).

The genes are TRBV6-2 or TRBV6-3 and TRBJ2-5; D gene uncertain. Trimming cost V 4 bases and J 2 bases, with 8 bases left between them. Germline V CDR1 and CDR2: MNHEY, SVGEGT. The CDR3 consists of 13 residues. As DNA, the CDR3 is TGTGCCAGCAGTTTCAACAATCAAGAGACCCAGTACTTC. It yields the protein CASSFNNQETQYF.

The rearrangement uses TRBV7-3 and TRBJ2-1; no clear D. V gave up 0 bases and J gave up 2 bases, with 5 bases separating them. The CDR3 sequence is 14 residues long. CDR1 and CDR2 from the germline V gene are SGHTA and FQGTGA. In DNA form, the CDR3 reads TGTGCCAGCAGCTTAACTGGACCCTACAATGAGCAGTTCTTC. Amino acid sequence: CASSLTGPYNEQFF. Looking up the rest from reference TRBV7-3 and TRBJ2-1 gives the full variable domain: GAGVSQTPSNKVTEKGKYVELRCDPISGHTALYWYRQSLGQGPEFLIYFQGTGAADDSGLPNDRFFAVRPEGSVSTLKIQRTERGDSAVYLCASSLTGPYNEQFFGPGTRLTVL.

This chain links TRBV5-4 with TRBJ2-1, with no clear D. The germline CDR1 and CDR2 sequences are SGHNT and YYREEE (reference sequence). The CDR3 is 15 amino acids. With 1 base removed from V and 0 bases from J, the gap between germline ends came to 8 bases. The CDR3 region has the DNA TGTGCCAGCAGCTTGCTAGACGACTCCTACAATGAGCAGTTCTTC. Residues: CASSLLDDSYNEQFF. The full variable domain, in which reference TRBV5-4 and TRBJ2-1 provide the parts outside the CDR3, is ETGVTQSPTHLIKTRGQQVTLRCSSQSGHNTVSWYQQALGQGPQFIFQYYREEENGRGNFPPRFSGLQFPNYSSELNVNALELDDSALYLCASSLLDDSYNEQFFGPGTRLTVL.

The chain carries TRBV27 and TRBJ2-5; perhaps TRBD1 as D (5 bases). Germline-derived CDR1 and CDR2 are MNHEY and SMNVEV (reference sequence). Trimming cost V 1 base and J 1 base, with 16 bases left between them. The CDR3 loop spans 17 amino acids. CDR3 coding DNA: TGTGCCAGCAGTTTATGGGCCCAGGGAAGAGGCCAAGAGACCCAGTACTTC. Protein sequence: CASSLWAQGRGQETQYF.

The chain links TRBV28 to TRBJ2-1; TRBD2 agrees at 10 bases. This CDR3 has 17 residues. V trimming: 0 bases; J trimming: 0 bases; junction bases outside the gene matches: 2. Germline assignment: CDR1 MDHEN and CDR2 SYDVKM. The CDR3: CASSLWASGSSYNEQFF. The CDR3 nucleotides read TGTGCCAGCAGTTTATGGGCTAGCGGGAGCTCCTACAATGAGCAGTTCTTC. The variable domain in full, with the rest retrieved from reference TRBV28 and TRBJ2-1, is DVKVTQSSRYLVKRTGEKVFLECVQDMDHENMFWYRQDPGLGLRLIYFSYDVKMKEKGDIPEGYSVSREKKERFSLILESASTNQTSMYLCASSLWASGSSYNEQFFGPGTRLTVL.

The V gene is TRBV9, the J gene TRBJ2-7, with 11 bases matching TRBD2. This CDR3 is 14 amino acids long. Germline CDR1 and CDR2: SGDLS and YYNGEE. The J segment lost 5 bases and the V segment lost 3 bases, leaving 4 bases of the junction unmatched. CDR3 sequence (DNA): TGTGCCAGCAGCGGAAGACTAGCGGGAAACGAGCAGTACTTC. Translation gives CASSGRLAGNEQYF.

The chain employs TRBV6-5 and TRBJ2-3; D call uncertain. V shed 2 bases and J shed 2 bases, with 11 bases lying between them. Germline V CDR1 and CDR2: MNHEY, SVGAGI. The length of the CDR3 is 15 residues. CDR3 DNA: TGTGCCAGCAGTTACAGCTATTCGGACACAGATACGCAGTATTTT. Translated, it gives CASSYSYSDTDTQYF.

This clone appeared a single time. This chain joins TRBV28 and TRBJ2-1; D tentatively fits TRBD1 or TRBD2 (6 bases each). V lost 4 bases and J lost 8, with 15 bases in between. Germline lookup yields CDR1 MDHEN and CDR2 SYDVKM. This CDR3 is 14 amino acids long. The DNA for the CDR3 is TGTGCCAGCAGTTCCGCAAGGGGGGCGGATGAGCAGTTCTTC. This gives the protein CASSSARGADEQFF.

The chain joins TRBV5-1 to TRBJ2-1; 7 bases map to TRBD1. The germline V gene encodes CDR1 SGHRS and CDR2 YFSETQ. V shed 9 bases and J 5 bases; nucleotides not matched to a gene: 11. The CDR3 is made up of 14 amino acids. The CDR3 sequence is CATSGGWINNEQFF. The CDR3 DNA is TGCGCCACCTCAGGGGGATGGATCAACAATGAGCAGTTCTTC.

The chain couples TRBV27 to TRBJ1-6, with TRBD1 matching over 8 bases. The CDR3 is 16 amino acids. CDR1 is MNHEY and CDR2 is SMNVEV in the germline V gene (reference sequence). The trim removed 6 bases at V and 8 bases at J, leaving 12 bases unmatched. In DNA form, the CDR3 reads TGTGCCAGCAGCAAAATACAGGGGGTTAGTGATTCACCCCTCCACTTT. This translates into CASSKIQGVSDSPLHF.

The chain carries TRBV15 and TRBJ1-5; 7 positions agree with TRBD1. V shed 0 bases and J 7 bases; nucleotides not matched to a gene: 6. Germline V CDR1 and CDR2: LNHNV, YYDKDF (reference sequence). The CDR3 is 15 amino acids. CDR3 in amino acids: CATSREGAGGQPQHF. The CDR3 nucleotides are TGTGCCACCAGCAGAGAGGGGGCAGGGGGACAGCCCCAGCATTTT.

This clone occurred a few times. The chain combines TRBV6-5 with TRBJ1-2; no clear D gene. This CDR3 region has 14 residues. Per germline, CDR1 MNHEY and CDR2 SVGAGI. V lost 6 bases and J lost 3, with 14 bases in between. CDR3 in amino acids: CASSRPLRDYGYTF. The DNA of the CDR3 is TGTGCCAGCAGCCGACCCCTTCGGGACTATGGCTACACCTTC.

The rearrangement uses TRBV7-2 and TRBJ1-5; D is ambiguous. Per the germline V gene, CDR1 is SGHTA and CDR2 is FQGNSA. The CDR3 runs 14 residues. V was cut by 0 bases and J by 2 bases, with 5 bases left in between. The CDR3 coding sequence is TGTGCCAGCAGCTTAGCGCCGGGCAATCAGCCCCAGCATTTT. Translation: CASSLAPGNQPQHF. The full variable domain, its missing parts supplied by reference TRBV7-2 and TRBJ1-5, is GAGVSQSPSNKVTEKGKDVELRCDPISGHTALYWYRQSLGQGLEFLIYFQGNSAPDKSGLPSDRFSAERTGGSVSTLTIQRTQQEDSAVYLCASSLAPGNQPQHFGDGTRLSIL.

The rearrangement joins TRBV19 to TRBJ1-5; a weak D match, TRBD1 (5 bases). The V end was cut by 2 bases, the J end by 0 bases, with 17 bases between. CDR3 length: 18 residues. Germline V lookup: CDR1 LNHDA, CDR2 SQIVND (reference sequence). CDR3 sequence: CASSILIGQLYSNQPQHF. Written as DNA, the CDR3 is TGTGCCAGTAGTATACTCATCGGACAACTCTATAGCAATCAGCCCCAGCATTTT.

A few counts support this clone. This chain connects TRBV19 to TRBJ1-5; 8 bases are a match to TRBD1. CDR3 length: 17 amino acids. With 6 bases clipped from V and 5 bases from J, the junction kept 15 bases outside the gene matches. Germline V gene data show CDR1 as LNHDA and CDR2 as SQIVND (reference sequence). CDR3 region: CASSLLTGTGTYQPQHF. The CDR3 coding sequence is TGTGCCAGTAGCCTGCTAACCGGGACAGGAACCTATCAGCCCCAGCATTTT.